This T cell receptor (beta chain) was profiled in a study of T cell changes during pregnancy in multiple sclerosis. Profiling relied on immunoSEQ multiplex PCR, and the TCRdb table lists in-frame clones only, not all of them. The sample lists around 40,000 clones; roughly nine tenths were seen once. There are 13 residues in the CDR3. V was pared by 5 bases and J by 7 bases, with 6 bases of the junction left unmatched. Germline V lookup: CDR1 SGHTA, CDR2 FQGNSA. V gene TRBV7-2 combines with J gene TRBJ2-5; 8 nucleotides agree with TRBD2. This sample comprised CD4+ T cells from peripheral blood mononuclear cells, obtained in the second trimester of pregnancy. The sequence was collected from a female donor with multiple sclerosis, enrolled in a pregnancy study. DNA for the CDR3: TGTGCCAGCAGCCCACTAGCGGTGCTGACCCAGTACTTC. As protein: CASSPLAVLTQYF.